Sequencing of this T cell receptor (beta chain) was carried out in a study of liver allograft versus peripheral blood T cells. The overall study: Comparisons were made between T cell receptor repertoires found in transplanted livers and those circulating in recipients' peripheral blood.

Germline V gene data show CDR1 as SEHNR and CDR2 as FQNEAQ (reference sequence). This CDR3 region has 14 residues. V gave up 1 base and J gave up 5 bases, with 9 bases separating them. TCRdb called the reads again in MiXCR, with one record for every CDR3 protein. The repertoire holds about 9,600 distinct CDR3 sequences, with approximately 15% as singletons. Study results and caveats: According to reports, the T cell receptor repertoires inside liver allografts differed from those in peripheral blood.

This clonotype was seen a few times. Its antigen is undetermined. The V gene is TRBV7-9, the J gene TRBJ2-1; TRBD1 is a possible D gene (5 bases). This receptor was taken from a human patient who had a liver transplant. A subset of T cells may come from the graft donor. The CDR3 is CASSLGQRNNEQFF. The CDR3 DNA reads as TGTGCCAGCAGCTTAGGACAGAGGAACAATGAGCAGTTCTTC.